This T cell receptor beta chain comes out of a study of T-cell reconstitution after alpha-beta-depleted transplantation in children (dated by TCRdb to 2016 to 2018). In terms of the full investigation: The study quantitatively tracked T-cell immune reconstitution after TCRalphabeta/CD19-depleted allogeneic hematopoietic cell transplantation in children using TCR repertoire profiling.

As for this clonotype: This clone's antigen is unknown. No much larger clone is present one base from it, and per-base qualities are unavailable.

The method was PCR. TCRdb names Illumina HiSeq 2500 as the instrument used. To normalize quantification of the TCRbeta repertoire, the TCR libraries were built with molecular barcoding that relied on unique molecular identifiers. TCRdb reprocessing: public reads trimmed at Q25 with fastp, clones called with MiXCR, in-frame beta chains kept. Rows with a matching CDR3 protein are joined into one entry that keeps the most common DNA and genes. Within this sample are about 420,000 distinct CDR3 sequences, with approximately 10% of them counted one time only. The top ten hold roughly 5.5% of the sample. The germline V and J ends show losses of 4 bases and 4 bases respectively, and no gene match explains 10 bases of the junction. The germline V gene sets CDR1 to SGHTA and CDR2 to FQGNSA. The CDR3 has 16 amino acids, counting the end cysteine and phenylalanine. Only CDR3 DNA is held: 48 bases, read in frame from base 1.

Sequenced material: PBMCs from the stem cell graft donor, taken from the stem cell graft. The chain was built from TRBV7-2 and TRBJ2-3, with TRBD2 matching 8 junction bases. The receptor comes from a human donor who donated a stem cell graft to a child with acute myeloid leukemia. The CDR3 is CASSSSHRGGSDTQYF. In nucleotides, the sequence is TGTGCCAGCAGCTCTAGTCACCGGGGGGGATCAGATACGCAGTATTTT.